The sequence of this T cell receptor beta chain was determined in a study of response to subunit inactivated influenza vaccine. Study results and limitations: The authors suggested that few new T cells are recruited per seasonal influenza vaccination.

Germline CDR1 and CDR2: SGHDT and YYEEEE. The CDR3 has 16 amino acids. V dropped 3 bases and J dropped 0 bases, with 16 bases sitting between them. On this clonotype itself: Its antigen is unidentified.

MiXCR, run by TCRdb on the RT-PCR reads, gives a single entry per CDR3 protein. The profile shows 650,000 to 800,000 distinct CDR3 sequences, more than 11% of them singletons. Here the sequenced sample was PBMCs from blood, taken 14 to 15 days before vaccination. This receptor was taken from a man between 45 and 60 years old who received an inactivated influenza vaccine. This chain links TRBV5-6 with TRBJ2-7; D may correspond to TRBD1 or TRBD2 (5 bases each). The CDR3 nucleotides read TGTGCCAGCAGCTCGGGGTCCCTGGACATCTCCTACGAGCAGTACTTC. As protein: CASSSGSLDISYEQYF. Full variable domain (outside the CDR3, taken from reference TRBV5-6 and TRBJ2-7): DAGVTQSPTHLIKTRGQQVTLRCSPKSGHDTVSWYQQALGQGPQFIFQYYEEEERQRGNFPDRFSGHQFPNYSSELNVNALLLGDSALYLCASSSGSLDISYEQYFGPGTRLTVT.